This T cell receptor (beta chain) derives from a study of blood T cell repertoires in COVID-19. Study overall: The samples span acute and convalescent COVID-19 from the United States, Italy and Spain. Nucleic acid was either cDNA or gDNA, and it came from T cells, B-cell-depleted T cells, or PBMCs.

Recruited during active infection, patients (from Seattle) were subsequently followed longitudinally. Original methodology: Nucleated cell number was recorded as an estimate derived from reference gene primer amplification. Clones were sequenced by immunoSEQ multiplex PCR, and TCRdb holds only the in-frame ones, with some missing. The V and J calls and clone size come from that table; D and trimming were worked out from the DNA. The sample has around 300,000 clones, 90% seen once. The sequenced sample consisted of peripheral blood. This TCR was recovered from a woman in her thirties with COVID-19, enrolled during active disease.

CDR3 protein: CASSRDSSSGNTIYF. In DNA, the CDR3 is TGTGCCAGCAGCCGCGACAGTTCCTCTGGAAACACCATATATTTT. This chain uses TRBV7-9 with TRBJ1-3, with D possibly matching TRBD1 (5 bases). The V end was cut by 5 bases, the J end by 0 bases, with 11 bases between. The germline gives CDR1 SEHNR, CDR2 FQNEAQ (reference sequence). CDR3 length: 15 residues.